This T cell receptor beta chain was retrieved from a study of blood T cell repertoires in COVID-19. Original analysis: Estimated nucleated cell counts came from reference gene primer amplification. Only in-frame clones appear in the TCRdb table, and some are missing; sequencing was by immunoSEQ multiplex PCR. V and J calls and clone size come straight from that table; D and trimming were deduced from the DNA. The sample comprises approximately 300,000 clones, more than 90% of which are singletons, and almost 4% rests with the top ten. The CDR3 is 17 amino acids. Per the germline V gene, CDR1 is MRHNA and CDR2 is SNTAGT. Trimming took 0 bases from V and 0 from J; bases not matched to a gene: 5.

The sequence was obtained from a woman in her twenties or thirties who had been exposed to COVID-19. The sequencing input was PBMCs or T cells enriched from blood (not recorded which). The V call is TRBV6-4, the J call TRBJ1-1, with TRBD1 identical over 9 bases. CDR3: CASSDSQGQGMNTEAFF. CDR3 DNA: TGTGCCAGCAGTGACTCGCAGGGACAGGGCATGAACACTGAAGCTTTCTTT.